These 8 T cell receptor beta chains originate from one sample sequenced in a study of neurological immune-mediated disorders. TCRdb re-called the 5' RACE reads with MiXCR, one entry per CDR3 protein. The table includes about 88,000 distinct CDR3 sequences, 3.5% detected once. Sequenced sample: PBMCs. These receptors were obtained from a young woman with multiple sclerosis.

At least ten counts were recorded for this clonotype. V usage is TRBV7-2 and J usage is TRBJ2-7, with 9 bases identical to TRBD1. The trim removed 5 bases at V and 0 bases at J, leaving 5 bases unmatched. This CDR3 spans 15 amino acids. Germline lookup yields CDR1 SGHTA and CDR2 FQGNSA. The CDR3 DNA follows: TGTGCCAGCAGCGTGGGACAGGGCATCTCCTACGAGCAGTACTTC. Its protein product is CASSVGQGISYEQYF.

Ten or more counts support this clonotype. This chain connects TRBV20-1 to TRBJ1-1; no clear D gene. The CDR3 is made up of 12 amino acids. CDR1 and CDR2 (germline): DFQATT, SNEGSKA (reference sequence). V dropped 3 bases and J dropped 2 bases, with 7 bases sitting between them. The CDR3 loop is CSASPVNTEAFF. CDR3 DNA sequence: TGCAGTGCTAGTCCAGTTAACACTGAAGCTTTCTTT.

In this sample, this clonotype turned up many times. V is TRBV7-2 and J is TRBJ2-7; unclear D gene. Germline assignment: CDR1 SGHTA and CDR2 FQGNSA. Between the trimmed V and J ends, which lost 3 bases and 2 bases, there was a span of 14 bases. The CDR3 covers 15 residues. CDR3 amino acids: CASSFATTGAYEQYF. The CDR3 DNA reads TGTGCCAGCAGCTTCGCGACCACTGGGGCCTACGAGCAGTACTTC.

This clonotype has a count of ten or more. The rearrangement links TRBV12-5 to TRBJ2-3, with unresolved D. V was shortened by 3 bases and J by 2 bases, with 15 bases between the two germline ends. Germline V gives CDR1 LGHNT, CDR2 FRNRAP. CDR3 length: 16 residues. The CDR3 loop reads CASGLGPNSATDTQYF. In DNA, the CDR3 is TGTGCTAGTGGTTTAGGTCCCAACAGCGCCACAGATACGCAGTATTTT.

This clonotype has ten or more counts. V usage is TRBV27 and J usage is TRBJ2-5, with unresolved D. The CDR3 spans 15 residues. CDR1 is MNHEY and CDR2 is SMNVEV in the germline V gene (reference sequence). V was cut by 2 bases and J by 2 bases, with 12 bases left in between. CDR3 DNA sequence: TGTGCCAGCAGTTTAGGGGAAGGGTTTCAAGAGACCCAGTACTTC. This gives the protein CASSLGEGFQETQYF.

The table lists this clonotype with many counts. J is TRBJ2-3 and V is TRBV6-2 or TRBV6-3; 10 positions agree with TRBD2. V lost 6 bases, J lost 5 bases, and 5 bases stayed unmatched. Per germline, CDR1 MNHEY and CDR2 SVGEGT. This CDR3 spans 14 amino acids. CDR3 in DNA: TGTGCCAGCAGCTTTGTAGCGGGAGGAGATACGCAGTATTTT. Translation: CASSFVAGGDTQYF.

There are many counts of this clonotype. The rearrangement links TRBV7-2 to TRBJ2-5, with D perhaps assigned TRBD1 or TRBD2 (5 bases each). Trimming removed 5 bases at V and 3 bases at J, with 10 bases between. The CDR3 has 13 amino acids. Germline-derived CDR1 and CDR2 are SGHTA and FQGNSA. CDR3 amino acids: CASSRGREETQYF. Written as DNA, the CDR3 is TGTGCCAGCAGCCGGGGCCGTGAAGAGACCCAGTACTTC.

This clonotype was recorded many times. The chain joins TRBV7-8 to TRBJ2-1, with a possible D match to TRBD2 (6 bases). Germline CDR1 reads SGHVS; CDR2 reads FQNEAQ. V was shortened by 1 base and J by 4 bases, with 14 bases between the two germline ends. The CDR3 is made up of 16 amino acids. CDR3 protein: CASSLGISGGYNEQFF. The CDR3 coding sequence is TGTGCCAGCAGCTTAGGGATTAGCGGCGGATACAATGAGCAGTTCTTC.